The 24 T cell receptor beta chains in this list originate from one sample, sequenced in a study of vaccination and CD4 T cells after COVID-19. The treatment denotes: roughly 11-day PBMC culture with coronavirus spike peptide pools or control peptides (ViraFEST assay). Oncomine TCR Beta short-read sequencing was applied to DNA from cultured CD4+ T cells. TCRdb re-derived calls from the PCR reads in MiXCR, one entry per CDR3 protein. This sample has around 10,000 distinct CDR3 sequences, with 35% to 50% found just once. Antigens for these TCRs are unknown. Sequenced input: CD4+ T cells from blood, cultured in vitro. These receptors originate from a human donor who had recovered from COVID-19.

The rearrangement links TRBV6-1 to TRBJ2-7; a possible D gene is TRBD1 (6 bases). The CDR3 runs to 13 residues. Per germline, CDR1 MNHNS and CDR2 SASEGT. V lost 5 bases to trimming and J lost 1 base, with 9 bases between them. CDR3: CASSIDRSYEQYF. In DNA form, the CDR3 reads TGTGCCAGCAGTATTGACAGGTCCTACGAGCAGTACTTC.

This clonotype was observed a handful of times. The CDR3: CASSIYAGVSGELFF. CDR3 nucleotides: TGTGCCAGTAGTATCTACGCAGGGGTTAGCGGGGAGCTGTTTTTT. The genes are TRBV19 and TRBJ2-2; D might be TRBD1 (6 bases). The V end was cut by 3 bases, the J end by 7 bases, with 15 bases between. The CDR3 has 15 residues. Germline V gene data show CDR1 as LNHDA and CDR2 as SQIVND (reference sequence). Looking up the rest from reference TRBV19 and TRBJ2-2 gives the full variable domain: DGGITQSPKYLFRKEGQNVTLSCEQNLNHDAMYWYRQDPGQGLRLIYYSQIVNDFQKGDIAEGYSVSREKKESFPLTVTSAQKNPTAFYLCASSIYAGVSGELFFGEGSRLTVL.

The chain uses TRBV7-9 and TRBJ1-5, with TRBD1 matching over 8 bases. After removal of 5 bases from V and 3 bases from J, the junction contained 9 bases not matched to a gene. This CDR3 region has 16 residues. Germline lookup yields CDR1 SEHNR and CDR2 FQNEAQ (reference sequence). This CDR3 is CASSIWTGTNNQPQHF. The CDR3 coding sequence is TGTGCCAGCAGCATATGGACAGGGACGAACAATCAGCCCCAGCATTTT.

Notes on this clonotype: One end of the junction fails to match germline, which may point to a read error. The CDR3 is CASSLSPSGGAETQYF. In DNA form, the CDR3 reads TGCGCCAGCAGCTTGAGCCCTAGCGGGGGGGCGGAGACCCAGTACTTC. The gene calls are TRBV7-9 and TRBJ2-5; 12 bases match TRBD2. CDR3 size: 16 residues. CDR1 SEHNR and CDR2 FQNEAQ come from the germline V gene (reference sequence).

The sample holds a few counts of this clonotype. The chain uses TRBV5-4 and TRBJ2-5; 9 nucleotides match TRBD2. Germline lookup yields CDR1 SGHNT and CDR2 YYREEE (reference sequence). CDR3 length: 15 residues. V was pared by 0 bases and J by 5 bases, with 5 bases of the junction left unmatched. The CDR3 is CASSLVAGGHETQYF. The CDR3 DNA is TGTGCCAGCAGCTTGGTGGCGGGGGGGCATGAGACCCAGTACTTC. Filled out from reference TRBV5-4 and TRBJ2-5, the complete variable domain reads ETGVTQSPTHLIKTRGQQVTLRCSSQSGHNTVSWYQQALGQGPQFIFQYYREEENGRGNFPPRFSGLQFPNYSSELNVNALELDDSALYLCASSLVAGGHETQYFGPGTRLLVL.

This clonotype occurred a few times. The chain recombines TRBV6-1 with TRBJ1-6; D is undetermined. The length of the CDR3 is 13 residues. V was trimmed by 4 bases and J by 8 bases, leaving 9 bases between them. Per germline, CDR1 MNHNS and CDR2 SASEGT. The CDR3 nucleotides are TGTGCCAGCAGTGCCTCGGTAGATTCACCCCTCCACTTT. This sequence encodes CASSASVDSPLHF.

This clonotype was observed a few times. The chain employs TRBV6-1 and TRBJ1-1; D uncertain. This CDR3 contains 13 residues. The germline CDR1 and CDR2 sequences are MNHNS and SASEGT. Trimming removed 3 bases at V and 3 bases at J, with 8 bases between. The CDR3 protein is CASSERVYTEAFF. The CDR3 nucleotides read TGTGCCAGCAGTGAGAGGGTCTACACTGAAGCTTTCTTT.

This clonotype has only a few counts. The CDR3 region has the DNA TGTGCCAGCAGACCTAGCGGGGGGGCTCGGGAGCAGTTCTTC. This gives the protein CASRPSGGAREQFF. J is TRBJ2-1 and V is TRBV5-4; 12 positions match TRBD2. The V gene's germline CDR1 is SGHNT and CDR2 YYREEE (reference sequence). The J segment lost 10 bases and the V segment lost 5 bases, leaving 7 bases of the junction unmatched. CDR3 length: 14 amino acids.

The chain joins TRBV7-6 to TRBJ2-7, with D possibly matching TRBD1 (6 bases). The germline V gene has CDR1 SGHVS and CDR2 FNYEAQ. V was cut by 3 bases and J by 6 bases, with 9 bases left in between. This CDR3 spans 12 amino acids. CDR3 in amino acids: CASSFGQTEQYF. CDR3 nucleotide sequence: TGTGCCAGCAGCTTTGGACAGACCGAGCAGTACTTC.

This sequence joins TRBV7-9 and TRBJ1-3; no clear D. Deletions cut 5 bases from V and 4 bases from J, with 6 bases between. From germline, CDR1 is SEHNR and CDR2 FQNEAQ (reference sequence). The CDR3 loop spans 12 amino acids. CDR3 amino acids: CASSPKGNTIYF. Written as DNA, the CDR3 is TGTGCCAGCAGCCCTAAGGGAAACACCATATATTTT.

The gene calls are TRBV6-1 and TRBJ1-5; no clear D. The CDR3 totals 15 residues. Trimming left V 4 bases short and J 1 base short, with 11 bases between. CDR1 and CDR2 (germline): MNHNS, SASEGT. The CDR3 DNA reads as TGTGCCAGCAGTGGACTTATTGCCAGCAATCAGCCCCAGCATTTT. Its translation is CASSGLIASNQPQHF.

The gene calls are TRBV7-2 and TRBJ1-1, with 8 bases fitting TRBD1. Trimming at V came to 5 bases and at J to 5 bases, leaving 13 bases not matched to a gene. The CDR3 runs to 16 residues. CDR1 and CDR2 from the germline V gene are SGHTA and FQGNSA. The CDR3 sequence is CASSQGASQGGTEAFF. The CDR3 DNA reads as TGTGCCAGCAGCCAAGGAGCGTCACAGGGGGGTACTGAAGCTTTCTTT.

The chain has TRBV15 and TRBJ2-3; D is ambiguous. This CDR3 region has 15 residues. Germline-derived CDR1 and CDR2 are LNHNV and YYDKDF (reference sequence). The V and J ends lost 0 bases and 4 bases respectively, with 11 bases between them. CDR3 residues: CATSRDPGGSDTQYF. The CDR3 DNA is TGTGCCACCAGCAGAGACCCAGGTGGCTCAGATACGCAGTATTTT.

The J gene is TRBJ2-5, the V gene TRBV6-1; TRBD2 might be the D (6 bases). Germline CDR1 is MNHNS and CDR2 is SASEGT. The CDR3 length is 15 residues. Trimming removed 6 bases at V and 5 bases at J, with 19 bases between. DNA for the CDR3: TGTGCCAGCAGCGACCAAGGGACCGCGGGGGAGACCCAGTACTTC. The encoded protein is CASSDQGTAGETQYF.

V and J are TRBV6-1 and TRBJ2-3; 12 bases match TRBD2. The J segment lost 6 bases and the V segment lost 6 bases, leaving 10 bases of the junction unmatched. CDR3 length: 16 amino acids. Germline CDR1 and CDR2: MNHNS and SASEGT. Written as DNA, the CDR3 is TGTGCCAGCAGCCCGGTGACTAGCGGGGGTAGGGATACGCAGTATTTT. Translation: CASSPVTSGGRDTQYF.

The rearrangement joins TRBV23-1 to TRBJ2-7, with 7 bases matching TRBD1. Being an ORF, TRBV23-1 has a function that is uncertain. J lost 3 bases, V lost 7 bases, and 9 bases had no gene match. The CDR3 runs 14 residues. The CDR3 spells CASIGRGPDYEQYF. The CDR3 bases are TGCGCCAGCATTGGAAGGGGGCCTGACTACGAGCAGTACTTC.

This sequence joins TRBV12-5 and TRBJ2-7; D is unresolved. CDR1 is LGHNT and CDR2 is FRNRAP in the germline V gene. The CDR3 is 13 amino acids. The V end was cut by 5 bases, the J end by 1 base, with 9 bases between. CDR3 sequence reads: CASGASGSYEQYF. The CDR3 nucleotides read TGTGCTAGTGGTGCCTCCGGGTCCTACGAGCAGTACTTC.

In this sample, this clonotype turned up a few times. The chain is built from TRBV7-9 and TRBJ1-2; 7 nucleotides match TRBD1. There are 13 residues in the CDR3. Germline V gene sequence: CDR1 SEHNR, CDR2 FQNEAQ (reference sequence). With V trimmed by 4 bases and J by 6 bases, 5 bases remained unmatched. CDR3 sequence: CASSSRQGNGYTF. Here the CDR3 DNA reads TGTGCCAGCAGCTCCCGACAGGGAAATGGCTACACCTTC.

This clonotype appeared a few times. V and J are TRBV11-1 and TRBJ1-1; 7 bases line up with TRBD1. Trimming took 3 bases from V and 9 from J; bases not matched to a gene: 4. Looked up from germline, CDR1 is SGHAT and CDR2 is FQDESV (reference sequence). The CDR3 length is 12 residues. The CDR3 DNA reads TGTGCCAGCAGCTTGGTACAGGGGAAAGCTTTCTTT. Translated: CASSLVQGKAFF.

In its sample, this clonotype was seen a few times. V gene TRBV6-1 combines with J gene TRBJ1-2, with no clear D. Trimming stripped 3 bases from V and 0 bases from J, with 11 bases between. The CDR3 runs to 15 residues. CDR1 is MNHNS, CDR2 SASEGT, per germline. In nucleotides, the CDR3 is TGTGCCAGCAGTGATAAGGGCAGGACTAACTATGGCTACACCTTC. It specifies CASSDKGRTNYGYTF.

A few counts support this clonotype. The V and J genes are TRBV5-1 and TRBJ2-7; 7 nucleotides match TRBD1. Germline loops: CDR1 SGHRS, CDR2 YFSETQ. Losses at the gene ends were 0 bases for V and 11 bases for J; bases not matched to a gene: 5. This CDR3 region has 12 residues. The CDR3: CASSLGQGRKYF. The CDR3 bases are TGCGCCAGCAGCTTGGGACAGGGCCGTAAGTACTTC.

V and J are TRBV18 and TRBJ1-2, with 10 bases matching TRBD1. Looked up from germline, CDR1 is KGHSH and CDR2 is LQKENI. CDR3 length equals 15 residues. The junction had 5 bases not matched to a gene; V was cut back by 1 base and J by 6 bases. CDR3 sequence (DNA): TGTGCCAGCTCACCACTTATGACAGGGGGCGATGGCTACACCTTC. This sequence encodes CASSPLMTGGDGYTF.

This clonotype was detected only a few times. The chain employs TRBV5-1 and TRBJ1-1; D is unclear. Trimming removed 4 bases at V and 3 bases at J, with 10 bases between. In germline, CDR1 is SGHRS, CDR2 YFSETQ. This CDR3 is built from 13 residues. Here the CDR3 reads CASSPAGHTEAFF. For the CDR3, the DNA is TGCGCCAGCAGCCCCGCCGGCCACACTGAAGCTTTCTTT.

This rearrangement joins TRBV20-1 to TRBJ1-2, with D possibly being TRBD1 (6 bases). Germline V gene lookup returns CDR1 DFQATT and CDR2 SNEGSKA (reference sequence). The CDR3 loop spans 17 amino acids. V was clipped by 1 base and J by 0 bases, with 18 bases between them. The CDR3 reads CSARVGTGIEANYGYTF. DNA of the CDR3: TGCAGTGCTAGAGTGGGCACAGGGATAGAAGCTAACTATGGCTACACCTTC.